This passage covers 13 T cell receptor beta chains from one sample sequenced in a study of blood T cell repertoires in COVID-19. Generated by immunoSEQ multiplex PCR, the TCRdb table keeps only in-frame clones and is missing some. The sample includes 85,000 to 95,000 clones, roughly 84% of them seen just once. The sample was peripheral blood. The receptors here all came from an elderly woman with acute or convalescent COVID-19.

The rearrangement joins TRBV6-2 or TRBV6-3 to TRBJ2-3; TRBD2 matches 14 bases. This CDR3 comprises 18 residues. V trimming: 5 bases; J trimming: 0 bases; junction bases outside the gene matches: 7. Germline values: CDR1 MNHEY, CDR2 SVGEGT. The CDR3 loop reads CASSTTRLAGGSTDTQYF. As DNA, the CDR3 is TGTGCCAGCAGTACGACCCGACTAGCGGGGGGGAGCACAGATACGCAGTATTTT.

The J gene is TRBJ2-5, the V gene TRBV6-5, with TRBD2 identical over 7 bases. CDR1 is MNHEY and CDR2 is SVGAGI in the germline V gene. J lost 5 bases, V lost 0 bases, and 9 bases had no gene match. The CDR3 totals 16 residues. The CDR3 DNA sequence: TGTGCCAGCAGTTACTCGATCACAACTAGCGTGGAGACCCAGTACTTC. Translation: CASSYSITTSVETQYF.

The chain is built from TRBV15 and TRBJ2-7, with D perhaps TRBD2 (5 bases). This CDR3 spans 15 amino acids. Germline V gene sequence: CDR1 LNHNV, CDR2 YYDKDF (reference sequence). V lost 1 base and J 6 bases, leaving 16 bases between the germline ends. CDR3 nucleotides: TGTGCCACCAGCAGAGGGCCGGGAACGCCGTCCGAGCAGTACTTC. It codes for CATSRGPGTPSEQYF.

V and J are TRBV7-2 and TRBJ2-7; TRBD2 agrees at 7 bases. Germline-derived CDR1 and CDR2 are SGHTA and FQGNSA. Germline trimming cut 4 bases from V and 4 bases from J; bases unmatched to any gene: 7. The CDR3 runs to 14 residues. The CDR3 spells CASSSGLDLYEQYF. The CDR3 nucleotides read TGTGCCAGCAGCTCTGGACTAGACTTATACGAGCAGTACTTC.

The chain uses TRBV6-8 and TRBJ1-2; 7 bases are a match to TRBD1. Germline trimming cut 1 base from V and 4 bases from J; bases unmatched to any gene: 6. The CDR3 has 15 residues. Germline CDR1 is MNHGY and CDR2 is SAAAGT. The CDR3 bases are TGTGCCAGCAGTTACTGTAACAGGGGATTCTATGGCTACACCTTC. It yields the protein CASSYCNRGFYGYTF.

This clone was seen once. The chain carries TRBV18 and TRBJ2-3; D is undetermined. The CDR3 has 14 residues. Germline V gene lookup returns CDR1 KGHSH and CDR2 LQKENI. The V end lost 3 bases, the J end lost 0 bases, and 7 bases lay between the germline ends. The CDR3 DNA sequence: TGTGCCAGCTCACCTATTTCTAGCACAGATACGCAGTATTTT. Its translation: CASSPISSTDTQYF.

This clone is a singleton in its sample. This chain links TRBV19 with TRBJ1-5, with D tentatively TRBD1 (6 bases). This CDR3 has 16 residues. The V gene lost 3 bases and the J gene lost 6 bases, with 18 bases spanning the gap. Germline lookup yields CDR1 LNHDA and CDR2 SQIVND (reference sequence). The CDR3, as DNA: TGTGCCAGTAGTATGACCGCGGCGAGGGGGATTCAGCCCCAGCATTTT. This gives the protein CASSMTAARGIQPQHF.

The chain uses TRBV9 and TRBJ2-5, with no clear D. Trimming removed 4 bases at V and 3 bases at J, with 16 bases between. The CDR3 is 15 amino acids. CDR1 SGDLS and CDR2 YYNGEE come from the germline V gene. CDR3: CASSPEVRQKETQYF. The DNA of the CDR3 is TGTGCCAGCAGCCCTGAGGTCCGGCAAAAAGAGACCCAGTACTTC.

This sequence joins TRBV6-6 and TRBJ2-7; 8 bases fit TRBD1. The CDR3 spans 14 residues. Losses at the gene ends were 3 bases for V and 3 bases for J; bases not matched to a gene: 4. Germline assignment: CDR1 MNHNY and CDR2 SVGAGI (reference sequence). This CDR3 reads CASSYDRGLYEQYF. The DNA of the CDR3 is TGTGCCAGCAGTTATGACAGGGGCCTCTACGAGCAGTACTTC.

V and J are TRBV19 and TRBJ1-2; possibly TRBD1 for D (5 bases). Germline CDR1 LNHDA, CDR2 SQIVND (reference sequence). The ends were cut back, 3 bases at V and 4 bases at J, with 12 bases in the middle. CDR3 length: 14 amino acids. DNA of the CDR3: TGTGCCAGTAGTATTCGGCAGGGCAGCTATGGCTACACCTTC. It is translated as CASSIRQGSYGYTF. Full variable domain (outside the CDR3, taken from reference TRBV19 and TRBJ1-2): DGGITQSPKYLFRKEGQNVTLSCEQNLNHDAMYWYRQDPGQGLRLIYYSQIVNDFQKGDIAEGYSVSREKKESFPLTVTSAQKNPTAFYLCASSIRQGSYGYTFGSGTRLTVV.

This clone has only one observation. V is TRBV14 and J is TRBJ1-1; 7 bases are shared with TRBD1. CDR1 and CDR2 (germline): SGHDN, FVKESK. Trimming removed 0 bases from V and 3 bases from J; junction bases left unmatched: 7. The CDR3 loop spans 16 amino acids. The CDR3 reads CASSQEIQGPYTEAFF. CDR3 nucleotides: TGTGCCAGCAGCCAAGAGATACAGGGGCCCTACACTGAAGCTTTCTTT.

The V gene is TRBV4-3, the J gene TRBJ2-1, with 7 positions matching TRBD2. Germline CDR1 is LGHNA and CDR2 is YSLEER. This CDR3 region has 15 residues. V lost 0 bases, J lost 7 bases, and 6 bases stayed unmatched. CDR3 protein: CASSQEERGTNEQFF. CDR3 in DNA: TGCGCCAGCAGCCAAGAGGAGCGGGGCACAAATGAGCAGTTCTTC.

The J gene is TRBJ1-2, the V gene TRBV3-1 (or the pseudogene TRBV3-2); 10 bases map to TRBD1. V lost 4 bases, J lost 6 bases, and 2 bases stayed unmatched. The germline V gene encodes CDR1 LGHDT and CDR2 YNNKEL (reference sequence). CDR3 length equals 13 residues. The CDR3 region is CASSRQGADGYTF. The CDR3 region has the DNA TGTGCCAGCAGCCGACAGGGGGCGGATGGCTACACCTTC.